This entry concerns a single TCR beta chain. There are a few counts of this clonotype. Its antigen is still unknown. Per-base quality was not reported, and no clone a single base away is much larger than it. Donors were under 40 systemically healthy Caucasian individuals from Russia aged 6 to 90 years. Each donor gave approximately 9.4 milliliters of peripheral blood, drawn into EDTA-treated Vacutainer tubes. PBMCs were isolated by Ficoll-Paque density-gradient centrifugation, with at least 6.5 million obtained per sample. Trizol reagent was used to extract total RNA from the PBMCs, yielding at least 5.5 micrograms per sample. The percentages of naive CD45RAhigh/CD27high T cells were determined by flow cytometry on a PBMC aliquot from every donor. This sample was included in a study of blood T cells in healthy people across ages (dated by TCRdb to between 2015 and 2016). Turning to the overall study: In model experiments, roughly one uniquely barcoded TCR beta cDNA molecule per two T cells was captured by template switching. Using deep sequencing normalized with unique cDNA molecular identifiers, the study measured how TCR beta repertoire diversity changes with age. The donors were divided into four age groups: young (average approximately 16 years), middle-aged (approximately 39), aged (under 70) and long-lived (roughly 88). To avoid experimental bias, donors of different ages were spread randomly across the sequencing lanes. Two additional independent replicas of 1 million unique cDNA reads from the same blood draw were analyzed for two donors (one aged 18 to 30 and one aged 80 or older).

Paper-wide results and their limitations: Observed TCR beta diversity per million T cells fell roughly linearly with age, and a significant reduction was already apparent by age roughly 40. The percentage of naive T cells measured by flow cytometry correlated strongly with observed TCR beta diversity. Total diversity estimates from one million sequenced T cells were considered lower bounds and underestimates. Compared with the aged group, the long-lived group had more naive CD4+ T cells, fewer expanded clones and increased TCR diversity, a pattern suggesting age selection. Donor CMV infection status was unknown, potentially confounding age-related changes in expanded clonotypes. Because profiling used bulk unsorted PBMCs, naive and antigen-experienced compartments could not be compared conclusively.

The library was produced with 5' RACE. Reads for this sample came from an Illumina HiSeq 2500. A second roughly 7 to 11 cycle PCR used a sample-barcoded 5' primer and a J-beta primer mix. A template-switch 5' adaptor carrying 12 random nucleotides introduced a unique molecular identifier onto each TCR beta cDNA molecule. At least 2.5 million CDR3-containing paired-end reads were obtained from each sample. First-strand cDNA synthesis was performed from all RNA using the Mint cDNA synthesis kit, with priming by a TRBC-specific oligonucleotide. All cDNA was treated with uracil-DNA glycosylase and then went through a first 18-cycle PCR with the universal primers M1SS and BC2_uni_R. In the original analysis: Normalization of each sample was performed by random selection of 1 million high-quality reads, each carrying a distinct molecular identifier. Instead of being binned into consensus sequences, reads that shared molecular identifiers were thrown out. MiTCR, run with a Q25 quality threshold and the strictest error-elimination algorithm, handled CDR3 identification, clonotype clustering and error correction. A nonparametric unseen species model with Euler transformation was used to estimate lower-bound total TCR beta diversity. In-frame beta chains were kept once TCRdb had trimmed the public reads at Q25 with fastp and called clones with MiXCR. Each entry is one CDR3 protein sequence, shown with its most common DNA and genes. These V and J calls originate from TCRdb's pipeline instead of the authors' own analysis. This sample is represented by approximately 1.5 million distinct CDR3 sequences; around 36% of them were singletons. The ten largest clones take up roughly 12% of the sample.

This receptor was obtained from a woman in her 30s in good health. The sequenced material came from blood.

CDR3 protein: CASSQTAAPLSGANVLTF. The sequenced DNA is TGTGCCAGCAGCCAGACGGCGGCTCCCCTCTCTGGGGCCAACGTCCTGACTTTC. The V gene is TRBV11-3 and the J gene is TRBJ2-6; the D gene is unclear. The CDR1 and CDR2 encoded by the germline V gene are SGHNT and YENEEA. V and J lose 5 bases and 0 bases, and a span of 17 bases separates them. CDR3 length: 18 amino acids, cysteine to phenylalanine. Only the CDR3 DNA stays, 54 bases, in frame from base 1.